The 25 T cell receptor beta chains presented below share a single source sample, sequenced in a study of response to subunit inactivated influenza vaccine. TCRdb itself ran the RT-PCR reads through MiXCR, one entry per CDR3 protein. Of roughly 290,000 distinct CDR3 sequences in the sample, 20% to 25% were seen once. The sample consisted of PBMCs from blood, taken about 20 months after vaccination. These receptors were obtained from a man between 50 and 69 years old who received an inactivated influenza vaccine.

This clonotype was found many times. The chain links TRBV7-2 to TRBJ1-2, with D maybe TRBD1 (6 bases). Germline values: CDR1 SGHTA, CDR2 FQGNSA. CDR3 length: 12 residues. V lost 5 bases and J 5 bases, leaving 9 bases between the germline ends. CDR3 DNA sequence: TGTGCCAGCAGCAACACAGGGTATGGCTACACCTTC. Amino acid sequence: CASSNTGYGYTF.

CDR3 sequence (DNA): TGTGCCAGCACCCCGGGACAGGCGTCAGTGTATGAGCAGTTCTTC. Protein product: CASTPGQASVYEQFF. This chain joins TRBV12-3 or TRBV12-4 and TRBJ2-1, with TRBD1 matching over 8 bases. With V trimmed by 7 bases and J by 8 bases, 13 bases remained unmatched. The CDR3 is 15 amino acids.

V usage is TRBV6-2 or TRBV6-3 and J usage is TRBJ1-6; possibly TRBD1 for D (5 bases). Per the germline V gene, CDR1 is MNHEY and CDR2 is SVGEGT. With 0 bases removed from V and 4 bases from J, the gap between germline ends came to 10 bases. The CDR3 has 16 amino acids. CDR3 region: CASSYSIRGYNSPLHF. The CDR3 coding sequence is TGTGCCAGCAGTTACTCGATCCGGGGGTATAATTCACCCCTCCACTTT.

The sample holds a few counts of this clonotype. This chain links TRBV23-1 with TRBJ1-1; D gene unclear. TRBV23-1 is classed as an ORF, of uncertain function. The CDR3 covers 16 residues. V was shortened by 3 bases and J by 0 bases, with 14 bases between the two germline ends. The CDR3 nucleotides are TGCGCCAGCAGTCACCCGACCAGAGCCATGAACACTGAAGCTTTCTTT. Its protein product is CASSHPTRAMNTEAFF.

This sequence joins TRBV5-1 and TRBJ2-3; 7 nucleotides align to TRBD2. This CDR3 region has 18 residues. Germline CDR1 is SGHRS and CDR2 is YFSETQ. V trimming: 3 bases; J trimming: 2 bases; junction bases outside the gene matches: 15. CDR3 bases: TGCGCCAGCAGCTCGCATGCGGGGGTGCAGCTTACCACAGATACGCAGTATTTT. Amino acid sequence: CASSSHAGVQLTTDTQYF.

The chain is built from TRBV7-3 and TRBJ2-1; D may be TRBD2 (5 bases). The germline V and J ends were trimmed by 3 bases and 7 bases, with 16 bases remaining between them. CDR3 length: 15 residues. Germline CDR1 SGHTA, CDR2 FQGTGA. The CDR3 bases are TGTGCCAGCAGCTTGGTGGACTCCTTTCGGAATGAGCAGTTCTTC. Amino acid sequence: CASSLVDSFRNEQFF.

The sample holds many counts of this clonotype. The V gene is TRBV11-2, the J gene TRBJ1-2; 7 nucleotides align to TRBD1. CDR3 length: 18 residues. J lost 4 bases, V lost 4 bases, and 18 bases had no gene match. Germline CDR1 SGHAT, CDR2 FQNNGV. This CDR3 is CASSSLGGIQGRVYGYTF. CDR3 nucleotide sequence: TGTGCCAGCAGCTCCCTAGGGGGAATACAGGGGAGGGTCTATGGCTACACCTTC.

The J gene is TRBJ2-7, the V gene TRBV2, with 7 bases lining up with TRBD1. The CDR3 has 14 amino acids. Trimming removed 4 bases from V and 6 bases from J; junction bases left unmatched: 9. The germline V gene encodes CDR1 SNHLY and CDR2 FYNNEI. The CDR3 coding sequence is TGTGCCAGCAGTGTAGGGCGACAGGGCTCCGAGCAGTACTTC. Its translation is CASSVGRQGSEQYF.

This clonotype appeared a few times. V and J are TRBV20-1 and TRBJ2-1; TRBD1 might be the D (6 bases). V gave up 5 bases and J gave up 9 bases, with 14 bases separating them. Germline V lookup: CDR1 DFQATT, CDR2 SNEGSKA (reference sequence). The CDR3 totals 12 residues. For the CDR3, the DNA is TGCAGTGCTGGAACAGGGTTCACTGAGCAGTTCTTC. Its protein is CSAGTGFTEQFF.

The chain couples TRBV27 to TRBJ1-5; 7 positions agree with TRBD1. Germline-derived CDR1 and CDR2 are MNHEY and SMNVEV (reference sequence). This CDR3 spans 15 amino acids. The trim removed 6 bases at V and 2 bases at J, leaving 7 bases unmatched. CDR3: CASSPTGWGNQPQHF. In DNA, the CDR3 is TGTGCCAGCAGCCCGACAGGGTGGGGCAATCAGCCCCAGCATTTT.

The chain is built from TRBV11-2 and TRBJ2-3, with TRBD2 matching over 7 bases. This CDR3 is built from 12 residues. CDR1 is SGHAT and CDR2 is FQNNGV in the germline V gene. J was trimmed by 7 bases and V by 8 bases; bases with no gene match: 6. The CDR3 here is CASGAGTNTQYF. The CDR3 coding sequence is TGTGCCAGCGGAGCGGGAACAAATACGCAGTATTTT.

This clonotype is categorized as medium-sized. The chain joins TRBV11-1 to TRBJ2-5, with 8 nucleotides matching TRBD2. Trimming removed 5 bases from V and 1 base from J; junction bases left unmatched: 3. Germline V gene lookup returns CDR1 SGHAT and CDR2 FQDESV (reference sequence). This CDR3 is 14 amino acids long. The CDR3 DNA follows: TGTGCCAGCAGCCCCGGGAGGGGCCAAGAGACCCAGTACTTC. Amino acids: CASSPGRGQETQYF. Drawing the rest from reference TRBV11-1 and TRBJ2-5, the complete variable domain is EAEVAQSPRYKITEKSQAVAFWCDPISGHATLYWYRQILGQGPELLVQFQDESVVDDSQLPKDRFSAERLKGVDSTLKIQPAELGDSAMYLCASSPGRGQETQYFGPGTRLLVL.

The chain is built from TRBV27 and TRBJ1-6; D remains unclear. Trimming shortened V by 1 base and J by 7 bases, and 14 bases separated the two germline ends. Germline V gene lookup returns CDR1 MNHEY and CDR2 SMNVEV (reference sequence). The CDR3 runs 16 residues. CDR3 DNA sequence: TGTGCCAGCAGTTTATTGGGGAGGCTGCCCAATTCACCCCTCCACTTT. Its translation: CASSLLGRLPNSPLHF.

This clonotype was picked up a small number of times. V and J are TRBV29-1 and TRBJ2-7; 7 positions match TRBD1. Germline V gives CDR1 SQVTM, CDR2 ANQGSEA. V was clipped by 2 bases and J by 2 bases; unmatched bases: 6. CDR3 length equals 14 residues. CDR3 nucleotides: TGCAGCGTTGAAACGGGACAGCTTCCCTACGAGCAGTACTTC. This translates into CSVETGQLPYEQYF.

V usage is TRBV7-1 and J usage is TRBJ2-1; D perhaps matches TRBD2 (6 bases). TRBV7-1 is flagged as an ORF with uncertain function. CDR3 length: 15 amino acids. V was pared by 5 bases and J by 0 bases, with 11 bases between. CDR3 protein: CASSPGLSSYNEQFF. DNA of the CDR3: TGTGCCAGCAGCCCGGGACTGAGCTCCTACAATGAGCAGTTCTTC.

The chain employs TRBV29-1 and TRBJ1-1; D unclear. Trimming pared 1 base from V and 3 bases from J, leaving 6 bases between. This CDR3 is built from 12 residues. Germline assignment: CDR1 SQVTM and CDR2 ANQGSEA. The CDR3 nucleotides read TGCAGCGTTGAAGGGAGGTACACTGAAGCTTTCTTT. Translating it yields CSVEGRYTEAFF.

V usage is TRBV5-6 and J usage is TRBJ1-1, with TRBD1 identical over 7 bases. V lost 5 bases and J lost 1; bases outside the gene matches: 8. This CDR3 has 15 residues. CDR1 SGHDT and CDR2 YYEEEE come from the germline V gene. CDR3 sequence reads: CASSRPGQKNTEAFF. The CDR3 region has the DNA TGTGCCAGCAGTCGACCGGGACAGAAGAACACTGAAGCTTTCTTT.

This clonotype was found a few times. The chain joins TRBV7-9 to TRBJ1-4; TRBD1 might be the D (5 bases). The V gene's germline CDR1 is SEHNR and CDR2 FQNEAQ (reference sequence). V lost 4 bases, J lost 9 bases, and 21 bases lay in between. CDR3 size: 16 residues. Written as DNA, the CDR3 is TGTGCCAGCAGCTCCTGGATCTCCGGGACCTTCCAAAAACTGTTTTTT. It codes for CASSSWISGTFQKLFF. The entire variable domain, with the rest obtained from reference TRBV7-9 and TRBJ1-4, is as follows: DTGVSQNPRHKITKRGQNVTFRCDPISEHNRLYWYRQTLGQGPEFLTYFQNEAQLEKSRLLSDRFSAERPKGSFSTLEIQRTEQGDSAMYLCASSSWISGTFQKLFFGSGTQLSVL.

In this sample, this clonotype turned up a few times. The chain employs TRBV28 and TRBJ1-2, with TRBD1 matching over 8 bases. J gave up 4 bases and V 3 bases, and 7 bases lay outside the gene matches. In germline, CDR1 is MDHEN, CDR2 SYDVKM. The CDR3 is made up of 15 amino acids. This CDR3 is CASSFTGGGVYGYTF. The CDR3 DNA reads as TGTGCCAGCAGTTTCACAGGGGGAGGGGTCTATGGCTACACCTTC.

The chain recombines TRBV15 with TRBJ2-2, with D unresolved. CDR3 length: 13 amino acids. CDR1 is LNHNV, CDR2 YYDKDF, per germline (reference sequence). V gave up 5 bases and J gave up 7 bases, with 11 bases separating them. CDR3 amino acids: CATSGLSSGELFF. CDR3 bases: TGTGCCACCAGCGGCCTCAGCAGCGGGGAGCTGTTTTTT. Full variable domain (outside the CDR3, taken from reference TRBV15 and TRBJ2-2): DAMVIQNPRYQVTQFGKPVTLSCSQTLNHNVMYWYQQKSSQAPKLLFHYYDKDFNNEADTPDNFQSRRPNTSFCFLDIRSPGLGDTAMYLCATSGLSSGELFFGEGSRLTVL.

This chain uses TRBV20-1 with TRBJ1-1, with TRBD1 as a possible D gene (5 bases). V was trimmed by 6 bases and J by 6 bases, leaving 20 bases between them. CDR1 is DFQATT, CDR2 SNEGSKA, per germline (reference sequence). This CDR3 region has 14 residues. The CDR3 is CSAGTGTRVAEAFF. DNA for the CDR3: TGCAGTGCGGGAACGGGGACGCGGGTGGCTGAAGCTTTCTTT.

This clonotype was counted at least ten times. The chain employs TRBV20-1 and TRBJ1-6, with D possibly being TRBD1 (6 bases). This CDR3 contains 13 residues. CDR1 and CDR2 (germline): DFQATT, SNEGSKA (reference sequence). Trimming stripped 7 bases from V and 6 bases from J, with 13 bases between. The CDR3 region has the DNA TGCAGTGTCACAGGGTTTGTTAATTCACCCCTCCACTTT. Protein: CSVTGFVNSPLHF.

In DNA form, the CDR3 reads TGTGCCATCAGTGAGTCATTGGGGGCTTTTGAAAAACTGTTTTTT. It encodes CAISESLGAFEKLFF. The rearrangement uses TRBV10-3 and TRBJ1-4, with D perhaps TRBD1 (6 bases). The CDR3 has 15 residues. The germline V gene encodes CDR1 ENHRY and CDR2 SYGVKD. Trimming pared 0 bases from V and 7 bases from J, leaving 12 bases between.

In its sample, this clonotype was seen a few times. DNA for the CDR3: TGCAGTGCTAGGTCCCCGCCTCAGGATCGAGGCTACACCTTC. This sequence encodes CSARSPPQDRGYTF. J is TRBJ1-2 and V is TRBV20-1; D remains unclear. CDR3 length: 14 amino acids. V was trimmed by 3 bases and J by 8 bases, leaving 19 bases between them. Looked up from germline, CDR1 is DFQATT and CDR2 is SNEGSKA (reference sequence).

V usage is TRBV14 and J usage is TRBJ1-2; D might be TRBD1 (5 bases). Germline V lookup: CDR1 SGHDN, CDR2 FVKESK. Trimming left V 4 bases short and J 3 bases short, with 15 bases between. This CDR3 has 15 amino acids. Here the CDR3 DNA reads TGTGCCAGCAGCCCCATGGGACTCGGCGACTATGGCTACACCTTC. It translates to CASSPMGLGDYGYTF. Together with reference TRBV14 and TRBJ1-2, the CDR3 gives the full variable domain: EAGVTQFPSHSVIEKGQTVTLRCDPISGHDNLYWYRRVMGKEIKFLLHFVKESKQDESGMPNNRFLAERTGGTYSTLKVQPAELEDSGVYFCASSPMGLGDYGYTFGSGTRLTVV.